This is a list of T cell receptor beta chains from one sample in a study of regulatory T cells in long-lasting Graves disease. TCRdb re-called the multiplex PCR reads with MiXCR, one entry per CDR3 protein. This table holds 400,000 to 500,000 distinct CDR3 sequences, under 25% found once. Specimen: peripheral blood mononuclear cells (PBMCs), collected when the disease was refractory, from a patient treated with antithyroid drugs. The receptors derive from a female donor with Graves disease. CDR3s include the opening cysteine and the closing phenylalanine or tryptophan. Each record gives: J gene, clone size, D gene, V gene, CDR3 protein, CDR3 DNA. D genes are given only for firm matches. The listing skips clone size in some rows; elsewhere it reads once, few, many or a size class.

>TRBJ2-7|few|TRBD2|TRBV7-2
CASSSSGDPSYEQYF
TGTGCCAGCAGTTCTAGCGGGGATCCTTCCTACGAGCAGTACTTC
>TRBJ2-3|.|.|TRBV20-1
CSAEPLADTQYF
TGCAGTGCTGAACCATTAGCGGATACGCAGTATTTT
>TRBJ2-1|.|.|TRBV7-2
CASSLGQPIYNEQFF
TGTGCCAGCAGCTTAGGACAGCCCATCTACAATGAGCAGTTCTTC
>TRBJ2-2|many|.|TRBV28
CASIAGTNTGELFF
TGTGCCAGCATCGCAGGGACCAACACCGGGGAGCTGTTTTTT
>TRBJ2-1|few|.|TRBV3-1
CASSQDLPRTSSYNEQFF
TGTGCCAGCAGCCAAGATTTACCGAGGACCAGCTCCTACAATGAGCAGTTCTTC
>TRBJ1-2|few|.|TRBV7-2
CPSSFPSYSANYGYTF
TGTCCCAGCAGCTTTCCCTCATACTCAGCTAACTATGGCTACACCTTC
>TRBJ2-1|many|.|TRBV11-2
CASSSPRRYNEQFF
TGTGCCAGCAGCTCCCCGCGAAGATACAATGAGCAGTTCTTC
>TRBJ2-5|.|.|TRBV6-1
CASSNLGAGQETQYF
TGTGCCAGCAGCAACTTAGGAGCGGGCCAAGAGACCCAGTACTTC
>TRBJ2-7|many|.|TRBV20-1
CSARGTNEVVYEQYF
TGCAGTGCTAGAGGCACGAATGAAGTGGTATACGAACAGTACTTC
>TRBJ1-2|many|.|TRBV12-3/TRBV12-4
CASSFGGQSLYGYTF
TGTGCCAGCAGTTTTGGGGGACAATCACTATATGGCTACACCTTC
>TRBJ2-5|many|.|TRBV24-1
CATSDNRDPQETQYF
TGTGCCACCAGTGATAACCGGGACCCACAAGAGACCCAGTACTTC
>TRBJ1-1|many|.|TRBV20-1
CSARGPTEAFF
TGCAGTGCTAGGGGGCCCACTGAAGCTTTCTTT
>TRBJ2-5|many|TRBD2|TRBV12-3/TRBV12-4
CASSSNLGLAGGETQYF
TGTGCCAGCAGTTCCAACCTGGGACTAGCGGGGGGAGAGACCCAGTACTTC
>TRBJ2-4|.|.|TRBV20-1
CSAAKNIQYF
TGCAGTGCGGCCAAAAACATTCAGTACTTC
>TRBJ2-6|.|TRBD1|TRBV11-3
CASSLGSGTGVSGANVLTF
TGTGCCAGCAGCTTAGGCTCCGGGACAGGGGTCTCTGGGGCCAACGTCCTGACTTTC
>TRBJ1-4|few|TRBD1|TRBV4-3
CASSQVGQPHEKLFF
TGCGCCAGCAGCCAAGTGGGACAGCCCCATGAAAAACTGTTTTTT
>TRBJ1-4|.|.|TRBV7-9
CASSRARLTNEKLFF
TGTGCCAGCAGCCGGGCCAGGCTTACTAATGAAAAACTGTTTTTT
>TRBJ1-2|.|TRBD1|TRBV28
CASSQRTGYYGYTF
TGTGCCAGCAGTCAACGGACAGGGTACTATGGCTACACCTTC
>TRBJ1-5|many|.|TRBV3-1
CASSQVYSNQPQHF
TGTGCCAGCAGCCAAGTCTATAGCAATCAGCCCCAGCATTTT
>TRBJ2-7|many|.|TRBV6-1
CASREGGTYEQYF
TGTGCCAGCAGAGAGGGTGGGACCTACGAGCAGTACTTC
>TRBJ2-7|few|TRBD1|TRBV7-2
CASSFDRGGNYEQYF
TGTGCCAGCAGCTTCGACAGGGGAGGTAACTACGAGCAGTACTTC
>TRBJ1-3|few|.|TRBV24-1
CATSSFTATSGNTIYF
TGTGCCACCAGCTCTTTTACAGCTACCTCTGGAAACACCATATATTTT
>TRBJ1-2|many|.|TRBV7-8
CASSLSGQFLSFAGYTF
TGTGCCAGCAGCTTAAGCGGACAGTTTTTATCATTTGCTGGCTACACCTTC
>TRBJ1-1|few|TRBD1|TRBV6-1
CASRDREGANTEAFF
TGTGCCAGCAGGGACAGGGAAGGCGCCAACACTGAAGCTTTCTTT
>TRBJ2-7|.|.|TRBV12-3/TRBV12-4
CASSSTGEGPYEQYF
TGTGCCAGCAGTTCAACAGGGGAGGGCCCCTACGAGCAGTACTTC
>TRBJ2-7|many|.|TRBV6-5
CASSYSHETYEQYF
TGTGCCAGCAGTTATTCCCACGAAACCTACGAGCAGTACTTC
>TRBJ2-5|many|.|TRBV7-2
CASSLAGTRGQETQYF
TGTGCCAGCAGCTTAGCGGGAACTAGGGGACAAGAGACCCAGTACTTC
>TRBJ1-2|many|.|TRBV6-5
CASSYPRDGMRGNYGYTF
TGTGCCAGCAGTTATCCCCGGGACGGAATGAGGGGGAACTATGGCTACACCTTC
>TRBJ2-2|few|TRBD2|TRBV11-2
CASSLGATSGGTGELFF
TGTGCCAGCAGCTTAGGGGCCACTAGCGGGGGGACCGGGGAGCTGTTTTTT
>TRBJ1-4|.|.|TRBV19
CASSGRATTNEKLFF
TGTGCCAGTAGTGGCAGGGCAACAACTAATGAAAAACTGTTTTTT
>TRBJ2-6|many|.|TRBV28
CASSFVLSGANVLTF
TGTGCCAGCAGTTTCGTCCTCTCTGGGGCCAACGTCCTGACTTTC
>TRBJ1-2|few|.|TRBV4-1
CASSQDWSHEGYTF
TGCGCCAGCAGCCAAGATTGGAGTCACGAAGGCTACACCTTC
>TRBJ2-7|.|.|TRBV9
CASSVAGPQTYEQYF
TGTGCCAGCAGCGTAGCGGGACCCCAAACCTACGAGCAGTACTTC
>TRBJ1-1|.|TRBD1|TRBV20-1
CSASHTGGLGAFF
TGCAGTGCTAGTCATACAGGGGGTCTGGGAGCTTTCTTT
>TRBJ1-1|many|.|TRBV7-2
CASRWDANTEAFF
TGTGCCAGCAGATGGGACGCGAACACTGAAGCTTTCTTT
>TRBJ2-7|many|.|TRBV28
CASSFYSETYEQYF
TGTGCCAGCAGTTTTTACTCGGAGACCTACGAGCAGTACTTC
>TRBJ1-1|few|.|TRBV19
CASSSWGTSEAFF
TGTGCCAGTAGTTCGTGGGGTACCAGTGAAGCTTTCTTT
>TRBJ1-2|many|.|TRBV7-8
CASSTGPGRGYTF
TGTGCCAGCAGCACGGGGCCAGGGCGCGGCTACACCTTC
>TRBJ1-2|many|TRBD1|TRBV12-3/TRBV12-4
CASTDQGDGYTF
TGTGCCAGCACCGACCAGGGGGATGGCTACACCTTC